This entry is about one TCR beta chain. The antigen remains unidentified. This entry belongs to a study of cytomegalovirus exposure and HLA in healthy donors. Study-wide background: Previous work identified roughly 120 million unique TCR beta sequences from around 200 million T cells.

V lost 3 bases to trimming and J lost 1 base, with 9 bases between them. Germline CDR1 reads SNHLY; CDR2 reads FYNNEI. This CDR3 is 14 amino acids long. PCR primers comprised 60 Vbeta and 13 Jbeta primers. TCRdb's table, derived via immunoSEQ multiplex PCR, lists solely in-frame clones and lacks some. The table has 70,000 to 95,000 clones, under 80% seen once. Study conclusions and caveats: An analysis that was carried out later associated about 17,000 TCR beta sequences with HLA alleles at 0.05 false discovery rate. According to reports, the classifier identified cytomegalovirus status with high specificity and sensitivity. The study designated about 160 TCR beta chains cytomegalovirus-associated.

The sequencing input was PBMCs. The chain recombines TRBV2 with TRBJ1-1, with D perhaps matching TRBD1 (6 bases). This TCR came from a human donor in good health. DNA for the CDR3: TGTGCCAGCAGTGACACAGGGCCGAACACTGAAGCTTTCTTT. Protein: CASSDTGPNTEAFF.